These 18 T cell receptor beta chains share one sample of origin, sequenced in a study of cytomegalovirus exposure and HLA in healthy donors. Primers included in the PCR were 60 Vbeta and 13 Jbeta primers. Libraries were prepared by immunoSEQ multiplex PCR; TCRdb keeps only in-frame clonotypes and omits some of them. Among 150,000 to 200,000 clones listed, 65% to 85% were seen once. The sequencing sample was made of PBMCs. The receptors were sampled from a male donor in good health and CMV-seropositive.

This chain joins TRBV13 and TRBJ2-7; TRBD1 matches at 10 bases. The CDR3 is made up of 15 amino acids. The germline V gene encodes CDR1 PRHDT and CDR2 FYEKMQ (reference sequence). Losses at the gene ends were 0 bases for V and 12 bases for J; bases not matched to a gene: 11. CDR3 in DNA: TGTGCCAGCAGCTTAGGGGGACAGGGGAAAGGCCCTGGGTACTTC. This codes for CASSLGGQGKGPGYF.

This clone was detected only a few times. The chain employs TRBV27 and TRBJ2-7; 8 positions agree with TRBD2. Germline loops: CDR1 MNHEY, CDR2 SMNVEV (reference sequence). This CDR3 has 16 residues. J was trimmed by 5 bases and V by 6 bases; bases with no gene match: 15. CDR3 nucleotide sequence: TGTGCCAGCAGCCGACAAAGCGGGAGCCTTACCAACGAGCAGTACTTC. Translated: CASSRQSGSLTNEQYF.

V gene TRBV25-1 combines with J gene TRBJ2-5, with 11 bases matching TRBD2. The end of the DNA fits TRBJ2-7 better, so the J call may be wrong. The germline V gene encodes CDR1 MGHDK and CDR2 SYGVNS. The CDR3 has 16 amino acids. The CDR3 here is CASSAETSGISYEQYF. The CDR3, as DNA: TGTGCCAGCAGTGCTGAGACTAGCGGGATATCCTACGAGCAGTACTTC.

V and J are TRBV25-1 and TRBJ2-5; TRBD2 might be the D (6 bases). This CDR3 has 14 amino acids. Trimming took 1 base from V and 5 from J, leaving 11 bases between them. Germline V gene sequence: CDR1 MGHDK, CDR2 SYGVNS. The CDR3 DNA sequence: TGTGCCAGCAGTGAATCTGGGGGAGGTGAGACCCAGTACTTC. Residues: CASSESGGGETQYF.

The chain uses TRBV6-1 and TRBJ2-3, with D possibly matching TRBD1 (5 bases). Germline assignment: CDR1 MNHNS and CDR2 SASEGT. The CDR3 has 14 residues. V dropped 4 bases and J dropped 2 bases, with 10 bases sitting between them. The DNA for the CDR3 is TGTGCCAGCAGTGTACAGGTTCCCACAGATACGCAGTATTTT. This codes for CASSVQVPTDTQYF.

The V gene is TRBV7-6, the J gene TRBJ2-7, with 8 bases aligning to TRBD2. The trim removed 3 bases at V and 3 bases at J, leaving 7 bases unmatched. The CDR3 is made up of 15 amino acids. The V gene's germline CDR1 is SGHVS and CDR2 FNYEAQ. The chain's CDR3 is CASSLPASGHYEQYF. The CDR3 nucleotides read TGTGCCAGCAGCTTGCCGGCTAGCGGGCACTACGAGCAGTACTTC.

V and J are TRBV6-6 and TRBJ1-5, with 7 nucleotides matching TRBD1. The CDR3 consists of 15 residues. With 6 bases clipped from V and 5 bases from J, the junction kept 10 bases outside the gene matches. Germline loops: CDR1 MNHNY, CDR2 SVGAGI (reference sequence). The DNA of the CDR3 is TGTGCCAGCAGCCAGGGACAGCCGGCGGATCAGCCCCAGCATTTT. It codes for CASSQGQPADQPQHF.

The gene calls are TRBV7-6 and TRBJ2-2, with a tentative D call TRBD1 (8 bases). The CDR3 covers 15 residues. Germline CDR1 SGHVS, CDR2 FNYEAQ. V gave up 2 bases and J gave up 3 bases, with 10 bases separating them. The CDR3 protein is CASSLTGGDTGELFF. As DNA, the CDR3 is TGTGCCAGCAGCTTAACAGGGGGGGACACCGGGGAGCTGTTTTTT.

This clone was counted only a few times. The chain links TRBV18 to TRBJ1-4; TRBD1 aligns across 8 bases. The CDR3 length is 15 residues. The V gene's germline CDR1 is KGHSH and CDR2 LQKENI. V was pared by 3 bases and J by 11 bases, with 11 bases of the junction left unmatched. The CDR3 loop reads CASSPTSGTGEKLFF. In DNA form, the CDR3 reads TGTGCCAGCTCACCGACATCCGGGACAGGAGAGAAACTGTTTTTT.

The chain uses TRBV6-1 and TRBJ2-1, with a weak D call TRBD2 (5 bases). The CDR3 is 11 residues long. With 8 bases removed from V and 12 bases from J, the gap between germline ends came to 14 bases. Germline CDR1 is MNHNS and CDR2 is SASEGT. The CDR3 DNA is TGTGCCAGCTTCCGGGATAGGTCGCAGTTCTTC. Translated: CASFRDRSQFF.

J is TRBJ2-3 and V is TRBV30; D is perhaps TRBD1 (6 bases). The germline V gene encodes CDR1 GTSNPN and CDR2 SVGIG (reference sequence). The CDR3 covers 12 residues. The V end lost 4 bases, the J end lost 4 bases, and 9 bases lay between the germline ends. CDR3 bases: TGTGCCTGGACAAAGGGGGCAGATACGCAGTATTTT. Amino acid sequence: CAWTKGADTQYF.

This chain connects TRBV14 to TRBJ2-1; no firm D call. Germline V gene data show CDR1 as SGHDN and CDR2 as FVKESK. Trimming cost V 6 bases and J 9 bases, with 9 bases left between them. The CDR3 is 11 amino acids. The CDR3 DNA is TGTGCCAGCAGTCGCACAGCTGAGCAGTTCTTC. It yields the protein CASSRTAEQFF.

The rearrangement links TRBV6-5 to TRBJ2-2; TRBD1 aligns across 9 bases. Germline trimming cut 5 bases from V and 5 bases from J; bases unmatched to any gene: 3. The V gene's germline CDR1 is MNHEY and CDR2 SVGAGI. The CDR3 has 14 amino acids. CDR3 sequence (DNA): TGTGCCAGCAGTGGCGGACAGGGGACCGGGGAGCTGTTTTTT. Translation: CASSGGQGTGELFF.

The CDR3 here is CASRPIGLAGAGNEQFF. CDR3 in DNA: TGTGCCAGCAGACCCATAGGACTAGCGGGAGCAGGTAATGAGCAGTTCTTC. The chain joins TRBV28 to TRBJ2-1; TRBD2 agrees at 13 bases. The J segment lost 7 bases and the V segment lost 6 bases, leaving 12 bases of the junction unmatched. The CDR3 has 17 residues. CDR1 is MDHEN, CDR2 SYDVKM, per germline.

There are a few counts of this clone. In DNA form, the CDR3 reads TGTGCCAGCTCGTCGGGAGAAGGCACAGATACGCAGTATTTT. The encoded protein is CASSSGEGTDTQYF. The rearrangement joins TRBV4-2 to TRBJ2-3, with TRBD2 as a possible D gene (6 bases). With 8 bases removed from V and 1 base from J, the gap between germline ends came to 13 bases. CDR1 LGHNA and CDR2 YNFKEQ come from the germline V gene. The CDR3 has 14 residues.

For the CDR3, the DNA is TGTGCCAGCAGTTTGAGGGCTGTCCACGAGCAGTACTTC. Protein sequence: CASSLRAVHEQYF. This sequence joins TRBV27 and TRBJ2-7; a weak D match, TRBD2 (5 bases). Trimming took off 3 bases at V and 5 bases at J, with 11 bases between the two ends. CDR3 length equals 13 residues. In germline, CDR1 is MNHEY, CDR2 SMNVEV (reference sequence).

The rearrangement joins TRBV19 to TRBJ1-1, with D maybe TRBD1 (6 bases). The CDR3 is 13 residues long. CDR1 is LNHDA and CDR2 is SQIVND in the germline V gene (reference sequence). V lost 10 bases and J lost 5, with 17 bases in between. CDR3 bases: TGTGCCACCTTCGGACAGCCGTGGACTGAAGCTTTCTTT. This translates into CATFGQPWTEAFF.

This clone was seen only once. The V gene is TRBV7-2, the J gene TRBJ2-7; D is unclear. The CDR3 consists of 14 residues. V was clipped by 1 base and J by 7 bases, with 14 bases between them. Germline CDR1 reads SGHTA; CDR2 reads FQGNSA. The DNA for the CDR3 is TGTGCCAGCAGCTTAGATACGGCCCCAGGAGAGCAGTACTTC. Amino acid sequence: CASSLDTAPGEQYF.